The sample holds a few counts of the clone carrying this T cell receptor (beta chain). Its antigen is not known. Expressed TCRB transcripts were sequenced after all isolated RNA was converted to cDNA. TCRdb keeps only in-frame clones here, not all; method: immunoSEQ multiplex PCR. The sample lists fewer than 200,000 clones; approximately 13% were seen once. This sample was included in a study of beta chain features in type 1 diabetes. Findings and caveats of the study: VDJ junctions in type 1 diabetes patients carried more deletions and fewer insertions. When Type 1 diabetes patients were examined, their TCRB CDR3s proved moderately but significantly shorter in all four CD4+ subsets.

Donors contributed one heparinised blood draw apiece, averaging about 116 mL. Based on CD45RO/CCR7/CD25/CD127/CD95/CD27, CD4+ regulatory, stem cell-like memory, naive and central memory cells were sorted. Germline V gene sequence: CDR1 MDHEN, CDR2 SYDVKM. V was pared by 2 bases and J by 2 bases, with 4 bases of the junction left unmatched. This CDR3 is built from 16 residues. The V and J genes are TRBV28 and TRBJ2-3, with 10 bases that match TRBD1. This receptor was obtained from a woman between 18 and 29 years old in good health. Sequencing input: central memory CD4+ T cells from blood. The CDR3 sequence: CASSLTGTGVTDTQYF. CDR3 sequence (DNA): TGTGCCAGCAGTTTAACCGGGACAGGGGTCACAGATACGCAGTATTTT.